These 14 T cell receptor beta chains originate from one sample sequenced in a study of blood T cell repertoires in COVID-19. Using immunoSEQ multiplex PCR, the repertoire was profiled, and TCRdb retains in-frame clones only, with some absent. Among 77,000 or so clones listed, roughly 83% were seen once. Sequencing used peripheral blood. All receptors come from a woman in her fifties or sixties with acute or convalescent COVID-19.

V gene TRBV18 combines with J gene TRBJ1-6, with 9 bases lining up with TRBD1. CDR3 size: 14 residues. V was pared by 6 bases and J by 9 bases, with 6 bases of the junction left unmatched. Germline CDR1 is KGHSH and CDR2 is LQKENI. The CDR3 sequence: CASSLGQGSSPLHF. CDR3 sequence (DNA): TGTGCCAGCTCTCTCGGACAGGGGTCTTCACCCCTCCACTTT. Full variable domain (rest looked up from reference TRBV18 and TRBJ1-6): NAGVMQNPRHLVRRRGQEARLRCSPMKGHSHVYWYRQLPEEGLKFMVYLQKENIIDESGMPKERFSAEFPKEGPSILRIQQVVRGDSAAYFCASSLGQGSSPLHFGNGTRLTVT.

CDR3 amino acids: CASSLSQDYSPLHF. In DNA form, the CDR3 reads TGCGCCAGCAGCTTGAGCCAGGATTATTCACCCCTCCACTTT. The V call is TRBV5-1, the J call TRBJ1-6; D remains unclear. The CDR3 extends over 14 amino acids. Germline assignment: CDR1 SGHRS and CDR2 YFSETQ. The V gene lost 1 base and the J gene lost 8 bases, with 10 bases spanning the gap.

The V call is TRBV2, the J call TRBJ2-7; 7 positions match TRBD2. Per the germline V gene, CDR1 is SNHLY and CDR2 is FYNNEI. This CDR3 contains 12 residues. J was trimmed by 3 bases and V by 6 bases; bases with no gene match: 2. CDR3 sequence reads: CASSGLGYEQYF. CDR3 bases: TGTGCCAGCAGCGGACTAGGCTACGAGCAGTACTTC.

V gene TRBV9 combines with J gene TRBJ2-7; a weak D match, TRBD1 (7 bases). Germline CDR1 reads SGDLS; CDR2 reads YYNGEE. V was pared by 7 bases and J by 6 bases, with 14 bases between. The length of the CDR3 is 12 residues. This chain's CDR3 is CASSGGGPEQYF. The CDR3 bases are TGTGCCAGCTCAGGAGGGGGCCCCGAGCAGTACTTC.

The chain has TRBV5-5 and TRBJ1-4; 10 nucleotides match TRBD1. The V segment lost 4 bases and the J segment 8 bases; nucleotides outside the gene matches: 5. The CDR3 has 14 residues. The germline V gene encodes CDR1 SGHKS and CDR2 YYEKEE (reference sequence). CDR3 region: CASSMDRGKEKLFF. CDR3 DNA: TGTGCCAGCAGCATGGACAGGGGGAAAGAAAAACTGTTTTTT.

A few counts support this clone. V usage is TRBV30 and J usage is TRBJ1-3, with a weak D call TRBD1 (6 bases). The V end lost 1 base, the J end lost 2 bases, and 6 bases lay between the germline ends. The CDR3 is made up of 13 amino acids. CDR1 GTSNPN and CDR2 SVGIG come from the germline V gene (reference sequence). The CDR3 coding sequence is TGTGCCTGGAGTGCAGGGGCTGGAAACACCATATATTTT. This sequence encodes CAWSAGAGNTIYF.

J is TRBJ1-2 and V is TRBV4-1; 9 positions agree with TRBD1. The V gene end was trimmed by 3 bases and the J gene end by 8 bases; junction bases not matched to a gene: 10. This CDR3 region has 15 residues. Germline V gene lookup returns CDR1 MGHRA and CDR2 YSYEKL. The CDR3 is CASSHLDRGSGGYTF. The CDR3 DNA reads as TGCGCCAGCAGCCATCTTGACAGGGGGTCTGGAGGCTACACCTTC.

A few counts support this clone. V and J are TRBV3-1 (or the pseudogene TRBV3-2) and TRBJ1-2; unclear D gene. V was trimmed by 0 bases and J by 2 bases, leaving 4 bases between them. Germline V gene data show CDR1 as LGHDT and CDR2 as YNNKEL (reference sequence). This CDR3 has 13 residues. CDR3 sequence reads: CASSQEANYGYTF. CDR3 sequence (DNA): TGTGCCAGCAGCCAAGAGGCAAACTATGGCTACACCTTC.

This clone was seen once. The genes are TRBV3-1 (or the pseudogene TRBV3-2) and TRBJ1-6; D is ambiguous. The CDR3 consists of 16 residues. Germline values: CDR1 LGHDT, CDR2 YNNKEL (reference sequence). Trimming shortened V by 4 bases and J by 0 bases, and 10 bases separated the two germline ends. CDR3 residues: CASSRGRSSYNSPLHF. The CDR3 DNA sequence: TGTGCCAGCAGCCGAGGGCGAAGCTCCTATAATTCACCCCTCCACTTT.

CDR3 sequence: CATSRDDRETGELFF. CDR3 nucleotides: TGTGCCACCAGCAGAGATGACAGGGAAACCGGGGAGCTGTTTTTT. This sequence joins TRBV15 and TRBJ2-2; 7 bases map to TRBD1. The CDR3 is made up of 15 amino acids. J gave up 5 bases and V 0 bases, and 3 bases lay outside the gene matches. The germline V gene encodes CDR1 LNHNV and CDR2 YYDKDF (reference sequence).

This clone was observed a few times. Other nucleotide sequences in the sample specify the same CDR3. The CDR3 bases are TGTGCCATCAGTGAGTTACAGGGGGCGGGTGGGGCCAACGTCCTGACTTTC. It yields the protein CAISELQGAGGANVLTF. The chain couples TRBV10-3 to TRBJ2-6; 9 bases align to TRBD1. This CDR3 contains 17 residues. Losses at the gene ends were 1 base for V and 3 bases for J; bases not matched to a gene: 4. Germline V gene data show CDR1 as ENHRY and CDR2 as SYGVKD.

J is TRBJ2-5 and V is TRBV9; 7 bases match TRBD1. The CDR3 extends over 15 amino acids. Germline V gene sequence: CDR1 SGDLS, CDR2 YYNGEE. The ends lost 3 bases at V and 3 bases at J; junction bases unmatched: 8. The CDR3 region is CASSATTGQKETQYF. The CDR3 region has the DNA TGTGCCAGCAGCGCGACGACGGGACAGAAAGAGACCCAGTACTTC.

The chain has TRBV4-2 and TRBJ1-5, with 10 bases aligning to TRBD1. The CDR3 sequence is 16 residues long. V was pared by 0 bases and J by 3 bases, with 2 bases of the junction left unmatched. CDR1 and CDR2 from the germline V gene are LGHNA and YNFKEQ. The CDR3 DNA reads as TGTGCCAGCAGCCAAGAGGGACAGGGGTCCAATCAGCCCCAGCATTTT. This translates into CASSQEGQGSNQPQHF.

This rearrangement joins TRBV2 to TRBJ2-5; a weak D match, TRBD1 (6 bases). V dropped 7 bases and J dropped 5 bases, with 20 bases sitting between them. From germline, CDR1 is SNHLY and CDR2 FYNNEI. This CDR3 is built from 15 residues. DNA of the CDR3: TGTGCCAGCACCGAGGTCAGGGGTTCCGGGGAGACCCAGTACTTC. Protein: CASTEVRGSGETQYF.